This T cell receptor beta chain was observed in a study of Ad26.COV2.S vaccination and SARS-CoV-2 variants. Treatment described: over 15 received Ad26.COV2.S at low or high dose, single or two shots; several received placebo; per-sample allocation not given. Samples came from day 63 after the first vaccine or placebo injection. Wuhan-strain SARS-CoV-2 spike was expressed by the Ad26 vector that made up the vaccine. Points from the study as a whole: Substantial post-vaccination breadth of spike-specific CD8+ and CD4+ T cell responses was reported.

Assay used: immunoSEQ multiplex PCR; TCRdb lists only in-frame clones, some missing. The sample consists of some 320,000 clones, roughly 84% of them appearing once. J was trimmed by 3 bases and V by 0 bases; bases with no gene match: 9. Per germline, CDR1 SGHDT and CDR2 YYEEEE. This CDR3 contains 17 residues. As concerns this clone: Its cognate antigen is unknown.

This chain joins TRBV5-6 and TRBJ1-5, with 7 bases lining up with TRBD1. The clonotype was recovered from a person between 18 and 65 years old who received the Ad26.COV2.S COVID-19 vaccine or a placebo. The starting material was peripheral blood, obtained in a trial of Ad26.COV2.S vaccine versus placebo. The CDR3 loop is CASSLAGTGASNQPQHF. CDR3 DNA: TGTGCCAGCAGCTTGGCCGGAACAGGGGCGTCCAATCAGCCCCAGCATTTT.